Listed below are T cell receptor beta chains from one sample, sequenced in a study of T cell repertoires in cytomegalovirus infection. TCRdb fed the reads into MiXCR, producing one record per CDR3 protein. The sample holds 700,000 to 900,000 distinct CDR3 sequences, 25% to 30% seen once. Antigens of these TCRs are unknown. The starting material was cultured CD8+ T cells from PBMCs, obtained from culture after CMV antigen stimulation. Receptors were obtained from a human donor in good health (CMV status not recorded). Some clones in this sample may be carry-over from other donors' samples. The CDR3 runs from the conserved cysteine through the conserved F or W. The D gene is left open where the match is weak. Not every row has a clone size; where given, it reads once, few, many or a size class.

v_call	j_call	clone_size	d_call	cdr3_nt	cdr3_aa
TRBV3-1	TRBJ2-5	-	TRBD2	TGTGCCAGCAGCCAAGAGACTAGCGACGAGACCCAGTACTTC	CASSQETSDETQYF
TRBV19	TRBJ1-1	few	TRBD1	TGTGCCAGTAGTACGTACAGGGGAGACACTGAAGCTTTCTTT	CASSTYRGDTEAFF
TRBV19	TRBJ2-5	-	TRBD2	TGTGCCAGTAGCCCCCGTCTTGGCGGGGGGGCCGAAGAGACCCAGTACTTC	CASSPRLGGGAEETQYF
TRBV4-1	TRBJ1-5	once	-	TGCGCCAGCAGCCCTGGTGAAGGGGGGGGGGAGCCCCAGCATTTT	CASSPGEGGGEPQHF
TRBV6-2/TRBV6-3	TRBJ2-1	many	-	TGTGCCAGCAGTTACTTGGGGTACAATGAGCAGTTCTTC	CASSYLGYNEQFF
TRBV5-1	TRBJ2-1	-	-	TGCGCCAGCAGCTTGGGGGTGGCGGGGCGACCTTACAATGAGCAGTTCTTC	CASSLGVAGRPYNEQFF
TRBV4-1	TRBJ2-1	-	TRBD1	TGCGCCAGCAGCCAAGATAGTCGGGTCGCAGGGGGCAATGAGCAGTTCTTC	CASSQDSRVAGGNEQFF
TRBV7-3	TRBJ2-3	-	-	TGTGCCAGCAGCCAAACGACTGGACCCCTGAGCACAGATACGCAGTATTTT	CASSQTTGPLSTDTQYF
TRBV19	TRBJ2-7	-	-	TGTGCCAGAAGTACCCCCCAGGCCTACGAGCAGTACTTC	CARSTPQAYEQYF
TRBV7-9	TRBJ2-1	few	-	TGTGCCAGCAGCTCCCTTGGCCGATCCTACAATGAGCAGTTCTTC	CASSSLGRSYNEQFF
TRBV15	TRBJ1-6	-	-	TGTGCCACCAGTGCAGGGCGGTCACCCCTCCACTTT	CATSAGRSPLHF
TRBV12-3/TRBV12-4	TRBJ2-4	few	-	TGTGCCAGCGCACGAACCGGGACTGTAAACATTCAGTACTTC	CASARTGTVNIQYF
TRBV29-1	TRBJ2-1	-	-	TGCAGCGTTCTAGGGACCGAGAGCTCCTACAATGAGCAGTTCTTC	CSVLGTESSYNEQFF
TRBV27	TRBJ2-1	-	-	TGTGCCAGCAGTTTATTTCCCCTACAAAATCCTCAGGACAATGAGCAGTTCTTC	CASSLFPLQNPQDNEQFF
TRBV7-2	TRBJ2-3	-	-	TGTGCCAGCAGCTTAGAACCTCCGAGGACAGATACGCAGTATTTT	CASSLEPPRTDTQYF
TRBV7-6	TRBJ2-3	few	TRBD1	TGTGCCAGCAGCGCGCCGGGACAGGGTGCAGATACGCAGTATTTT	CASSAPGQGADTQYF